One and the same sample provided the 32 T cell receptor beta chains below, sequenced in a study of OX40 agonist ivuxolimab in advanced cancers. Measured with immunoSEQ multiplex PCR; TCRdb has only the in-frame clones, and not every one. The table has 65,000 to 75,000 clones, roughly four fifths seen once. The input for sequencing was CD4+ or CD8+ T cells sorted from blood, taken in a trial of the OX40 agonist ivuxolimab. The receptor set was obtained from an adult with an advanced solid tumor such as melanoma, head and neck, liver or kidney cancer.

V and J are TRBV5-1 and TRBJ1-2; 7 nucleotides match TRBD1. V was pared by 0 bases and J by 7 bases, with 9 bases of the junction left unmatched. Germline lookup yields CDR1 SGHRS and CDR2 YFSETQ. CDR3 size: 15 residues. The CDR3 is CASSLVQGGRVGYTF. The CDR3 region has the DNA TGCGCCAGCAGCTTGGTTCAAGGGGGCCGGGTTGGCTACACCTTC.

The rearrangement links TRBV6-5 to TRBJ1-4; D uncertain. Germline CDR1 and CDR2: MNHEY and SVGAGI. Trimming cost V 0 bases and J 1 base, with 6 bases left between them. The CDR3 spans 15 residues. The CDR3 coding sequence is TGTGCCAGCAGTTACTCTCGGGGAACTAATGAAAAACTGTTTTTT. Its translation is CASSYSRGTNEKLFF.

The chain carries TRBV6-5 and TRBJ2-1; perhaps TRBD2 as D (6 bases). Germline V gives CDR1 MNHEY, CDR2 SVGAGI. The CDR3 covers 15 residues. Trimming left V 3 bases short and J 0 bases short, with 9 bases between. The CDR3 nucleotides are TGTGCCAGCAGTTATAGCGGTAGCTCCTACAATGAGCAGTTCTTC. This gives the protein CASSYSGSSYNEQFF.

The V call is TRBV28, the J call TRBJ2-7; the D is unclear. Germline loops: CDR1 MDHEN, CDR2 SYDVKM. V was shortened by 6 bases and J by 4 bases, with 16 bases between the two germline ends. The CDR3 is 14 residues long. CDR3 sequence: CASSAFRHLYEQYF. The CDR3 nucleotides are TGTGCCAGCAGCGCCTTCCGACACTTATACGAGCAGTACTTC.

V gene TRBV6-5 combines with J gene TRBJ1-2; no firm D call. CDR3 size: 15 residues. V dropped 0 bases and J dropped 5 bases, with 13 bases sitting between them. Germline assignment: CDR1 MNHEY and CDR2 SVGAGI. CDR3 nucleotide sequence: TGTGCCAGCAGTTACTCGAGGTTCTGGAGATATGGCTACACCTTC. Encoded protein: CASSYSRFWRYGYTF.

This clone was seen more than once but under ten times. V gene TRBV18 combines with J gene TRBJ2-7; possible D gene TRBD2, 5 bases. The ends were cut back, 6 bases at V and 6 bases at J, with 15 bases in the middle. This CDR3 has 13 amino acids. Germline V gives CDR1 KGHSH, CDR2 LQKENI. The CDR3 sequence: CASSSRVDSEQYV. As DNA, the CDR3 is TGTGCCAGCTCCAGCCGGGTGGACTCCGAGCAGTACGTC.

The chain has TRBV18 and TRBJ2-1; weak D call: TRBD2 (5 bases). Germline CDR1 is KGHSH and CDR2 is LQKENI. The CDR3 spans 14 residues. V was cut by 0 bases and J by 10 bases, with 13 bases left in between. CDR3 in DNA: TGTGCCAGCTCACCACCGATTACTAGTAGGGAGCAGTTCTTC. Amino acids: CASSPPITSREQFF.

V gene TRBV2 combines with J gene TRBJ1-1, with unresolved D. Per the germline V gene, CDR1 is SNHLY and CDR2 is FYNNEI. The CDR3 has 15 residues. With 6 bases removed from V and 1 base from J, the gap between germline ends came to 15 bases. The CDR3: CASSVLQVSNTEAFF. For the CDR3, the DNA is TGTGCCAGCAGCGTCCTTCAAGTTTCGAACACTGAAGCTTTCTTT.

This clone ranks as medium-sized. The chain joins TRBV2 to TRBJ1-1; no firm D call. The CDR3 runs to 11 residues. Germline lookup yields CDR1 SNHLY and CDR2 FYNNEI. Trimming took off 1 base at V and 7 bases at J, with 4 bases between the two ends. CDR3: CASSEGIEAFF. The CDR3 DNA is TGTGCCAGCAGTGAAGGTATTGAAGCTTTCTTT.

V usage is TRBV12-5 and J usage is TRBJ1-1; 8 nucleotides agree with TRBD1. The CDR3 extends over 16 amino acids. CDR1 is LGHNT and CDR2 is FRNRAP in the germline V gene. V shed 3 bases, J shed 4 bases, and the junction held 10 bases outside the gene matches. CDR3 in DNA: TGTGCTAGTGGTTTTAACAGGGGGAATATGGGCACTGAAGCTTTCTTT. Encoded protein: CASGFNRGNMGTEAFF.

This chain connects TRBV5-5 to TRBJ1-1; 10 nucleotides align to TRBD1. V was pared by 4 bases and J by 1 base, with 4 bases of the junction left unmatched. The CDR3 length is 15 residues. The germline V gene encodes CDR1 SGHKS and CDR2 YYEKEE (reference sequence). CDR3: CASSKTGGGNTEAFF. The CDR3 DNA is TGTGCCAGCAGCAAGACAGGGGGCGGGAACACTGAAGCTTTCTTT. The full variable domain, completed using reference TRBV5-5 and TRBJ1-1, is DAGVTQSPTHLIKTRGQQVTLRCSPISGHKSVSWYQQVLGQGPQFIFQYYEKEERGRGNFPDRFSARQFPNYSSELNVNALLLGDSALYLCASSKTGGGNTEAFFGQGTRLTVV.

This clone was found a few times. The rearrangement joins TRBV15 to TRBJ2-5, with D possibly being TRBD2 (5 bases). This CDR3 spans 14 amino acids. Germline-derived CDR1 and CDR2 are LNHNV and YYDKDF (reference sequence). The V gene lost 0 bases and the J gene lost 3 bases, with 8 bases spanning the gap. CDR3 residues: CATSRETNEETQYF. In DNA, the CDR3 is TGTGCCACCAGCAGAGAGACTAATGAAGAGACCCAGTACTTC.

This chain uses TRBV5-4 with TRBJ2-3; TRBD1 or TRBD2 may be the D gene (5 bases each). The CDR3 consists of 13 residues. V lost 4 bases, J lost 3 bases, and 9 bases lay in between. Germline V lookup: CDR1 SGHNT, CDR2 YYREEE (reference sequence). The CDR3 here is CASSTGGTDTQYF. The CDR3 bases are TGTGCCAGCAGCACAGGCGGGACAGATACGCAGTATTTT.

J is TRBJ1-4 and V is TRBV28; TRBD1 might be the D (5 bases). The CDR3 sequence is 13 residues long. The V end was cut by 3 bases, the J end by 11 bases, with 13 bases between. Germline V gene lookup returns CDR1 MDHEN and CDR2 SYDVKM. The chain's CDR3 is CASSFRQGGKLFF. The CDR3 DNA reads TGTGCCAGCAGTTTTCGGCAGGGAGGGAAACTGTTTTTT.

The chain is built from TRBV18 and TRBJ2-2, with 9 bases matching TRBD1. Germline V gives CDR1 KGHSH, CDR2 LQKENI. J gave up 0 bases and V 6 bases, and 2 bases lay outside the gene matches. This CDR3 region has 15 residues. CDR3 nucleotides: TGTGCCAGCTCGCGACAGGGGGCGAACACCGGGGAGCTGTTTTTT. Translation: CASSRQGANTGELFF.

V and J are TRBV29-1 and TRBJ1-1; D is undetermined. Per germline, CDR1 SQVTM and CDR2 ANQGSEA. CDR3 length: 11 amino acids. V shed 3 bases and J shed 8 bases, with 10 bases lying between them. CDR3 region: CSVEVNLEAFF. The CDR3 DNA follows: TGCAGCGTTGAGGTGAACTTAGAAGCTTTCTTT.

The rearrangement joins TRBV7-2 to TRBJ2-1, with TRBD2 matching over 8 bases. The V gene's germline CDR1 is SGHTA and CDR2 FQGNSA. The CDR3 is 15 amino acids. V shed 2 bases, J shed 0 bases, and the junction held 0 bases outside the gene matches. This CDR3 is CASSLSGGSYNEQFF. The CDR3 DNA reads TGTGCCAGCAGCTTAAGCGGGGGCTCCTACAATGAGCAGTTCTTC.

The chain carries TRBV28 and TRBJ2-3; D remains unclear. Deletions cut 8 bases from V and 4 bases from J, with 7 bases between. CDR1 MDHEN and CDR2 SYDVKM come from the germline V gene. CDR3 size: 11 residues. CDR3 residues: CASSTADTQYF. The CDR3 DNA reads TGTGCCAGCTCCACCGCAGATACGCAGTATTTT.

This sequence joins TRBV5-4 and TRBJ1-4; TRBD1 is a possible D gene (5 bases). Germline V gives CDR1 SGHNT, CDR2 YYREEE (reference sequence). V lost 4 bases and J 10 bases, leaving 26 bases between the germline ends. The CDR3 is 17 amino acids. In DNA form, the CDR3 reads TGTGCCAGCAGCCCATCTCCAGGGAAAGTTGAAGATGGAAAACTGTTTTTT. Its protein is CASSPSPGKVEDGKLFF. Based on the CDR3 plus reference TRBV5-4 and TRBJ1-4, the full variable domain is ETGVTQSPTHLIKTRGQQVTLRCSSQSGHNTVSWYQQALGQGPQFIFQYYREEENGRGNFPPRFSGLQFPNYSSELNVNALELDDSALYLCASSPSPGKVEDGKLFFGSGTQLSVL.

In this sample, this clone turned up a few times. The rearrangement joins TRBV7-2 to TRBJ1-2, with TRBD1 matching 9 bases. Germline loops: CDR1 SGHTA, CDR2 FQGNSA. V shed 4 bases, J shed 4 bases, and the junction held 4 bases outside the gene matches. The CDR3 length is 14 residues. The CDR3 here is CASSSGTGSYGYTF. The CDR3 DNA reads TGTGCCAGCAGCTCCGGGACAGGGAGCTATGGCTACACCTTC.

There are a few counts of this clone. The chain is built from TRBV7-9 and TRBJ2-7; D tentatively fits TRBD1 or TRBD2 (5 bases each). The germline V gene has CDR1 SEHNR and CDR2 FQNEAQ (reference sequence). CDR3 length equals 14 residues. Trimming stripped 6 bases from V and 7 bases from J, with 19 bases between. The CDR3 DNA sequence: TGTGCCAGCAGTCGGGGCTATCTGGTGGGGGAGCAGTACTTC. Translation gives CASSRGYLVGEQYF.

V and J are TRBV18 and TRBJ2-7, with D perhaps matching TRBD1 (6 bases). This CDR3 has 11 residues. CDR1 and CDR2 (germline): KGHSH, LQKENI. Deletions cut 5 bases from V and 4 bases from J, with 6 bases between. The CDR3 region has the DNA TGTGCCAGCTCAACAGGGTACGAGCAGTACGTC. Protein: CASSTGYEQYV.

The table lists this clone with a count of one. This chain uses TRBV30 with TRBJ2-7; TRBD1 might be the D (5 bases). The V gene's germline CDR1 is GTSNPN and CDR2 SVGIG (reference sequence). The CDR3 is made up of 11 amino acids. Trimming shortened V by 1 base and J by 4 bases, and 5 bases separated the two germline ends. The CDR3 DNA sequence: TGTGCCTGGAGTGGACAGTACGAGCAGTACTTC. Amino acids: CAWSGQYEQYF.

The genes are TRBV30 and TRBJ2-5; possible D gene TRBD1, 6 bases. Germline V gene data show CDR1 as GTSNPN and CDR2 as SVGIG (reference sequence). The CDR3 has 13 residues. Trimming removed 5 bases at V and 5 bases at J, with 15 bases between. CDR3 loop: CAWGGQREETQYF. CDR3 bases: TGTGCCTGGGGGGGCCAGAGGGAGGAGACCCAGTACTTC.

CDR3 coding DNA: TGTGCCAGCAGTTCCCTACTAGCGGGAGTCCGCAATGAGCAGTTCTTC. This translates into CASSSLLAGVRNEQFF. V gene TRBV27 combines with J gene TRBJ2-1, with 11 nucleotides matching TRBD2. Per germline, CDR1 MNHEY and CDR2 SMNVEV (reference sequence). V lost 4 bases and J lost 6; bases outside the gene matches: 8. This CDR3 has 16 amino acids.

The chain links TRBV5-1 to TRBJ2-5; 7 nucleotides line up with TRBD2. The J segment lost 5 bases and the V segment lost 3 bases, leaving 7 bases of the junction unmatched. Germline V gene lookup returns CDR1 SGHRS and CDR2 YFSETQ. The CDR3 is 14 amino acids. The CDR3 bases are TGCGCCAGCAGCTCCACCACAGCGGGGGAGACCCAGTACTTC. Translation gives CASSSTTAGETQYF.

The rearrangement uses TRBV4-1 and TRBJ2-1; no definite D call. The CDR3 runs 14 residues. Per germline, CDR1 MGHRA and CDR2 YSYEKL. V lost 1 base and J 2 bases, leaving 6 bases between the germline ends. In DNA, the CDR3 is TGCGCCAGCAGCCAAGCCGACGCCTACAATGAGCAGTTCTTC. Its protein is CASSQADAYNEQFF.

This chain joins TRBV5-1 and TRBJ2-1, with TRBD2 identical over 9 bases. V lost 0 bases, J lost 4 bases, and 5 bases stayed unmatched. The CDR3 totals 16 residues. Germline lookup yields CDR1 SGHRS and CDR2 YFSETQ. CDR3 sequence reads: CASSLGGLAGYNEQFF. The CDR3 nucleotides are TGCGCCAGCAGCTTGGGGGGGCTAGCGGGATACAATGAGCAGTTCTTC.

The chain recombines TRBV28 with TRBJ1-1; no definite D call. The germline gives CDR1 MDHEN, CDR2 SYDVKM. The CDR3 length is 14 residues. V was trimmed by 1 base and J by 4 bases, leaving 10 bases between them. The CDR3 DNA follows: TGTGCCAGCAGTTTATTTGCAGGCTCCACTGAAGCTTTCTTT. Translating it yields CASSLFAGSTEAFF. Looking up the rest from reference TRBV28 and TRBJ1-1 gives the full variable domain: DVKVTQSSRYLVKRTGEKVFLECVQDMDHENMFWYRQDPGLGLRLIYFSYDVKMKEKGDIPEGYSVSREKKERFSLILESASTNQTSMYLCASSLFAGSTEAFFGQGTRLTVV.

The chain is built from TRBV11-2 and TRBJ2-1; TRBD2 matches 11 bases. V was clipped by 4 bases and J by 6 bases; unmatched bases: 8. This CDR3 is 16 amino acids long. Germline V lookup: CDR1 SGHAT, CDR2 FQNNGV. The CDR3 DNA reads as TGTGCCAGCAGCTCGTCACTAGCGGGGGTGGTCAATGAGCAGTTCTTC. It codes for CASSSSLAGVVNEQFF.

The V gene is TRBV7-8, the J gene TRBJ2-2, with TRBD1 matching over 8 bases. CDR3 length: 17 residues. The junction had 9 bases not matched to a gene; V was cut back by 5 bases and J by 1 base. Germline values: CDR1 SGHVS, CDR2 FQNEAQ. The CDR3: CASSPRPGTGNTGELFF. The DNA of the CDR3 is TGTGCCAGCAGCCCCAGACCCGGGACAGGGAACACCGGGGAGCTGTTTTTT. Looking up the rest from reference TRBV7-8 and TRBJ2-2 gives the full variable domain: GAGVSQSPRYKVAKRGQDVALRCDPISGHVSLFWYQQALGQGPEFLTYFQNEAQLDKSGLPSDRFFAERPEGSVSTLKIQRTQQEDSAVYLCASSPRPGTGNTGELFFGEGSRLTVL.

The gene calls are TRBV5-6 and TRBJ2-7; 8 bases are shared with TRBD1. The V gene's germline CDR1 is SGHDT and CDR2 YYEEEE. The J segment lost 6 bases and the V segment lost 0 bases, leaving 5 bases of the junction unmatched. This CDR3 has 14 residues. CDR3 DNA: TGTGCCAGCAGCTTGGTGGCAGGGGGCGGCGAGCAGTACGTC. Translation: CASSLVAGGGEQYV.